This TCR beta chain was sequenced during a study of OX40 agonist ivuxolimab in advanced cancers. Study-level background: Every 2 weeks, patients received ivuxolimab intravenously, dosed at 0.01 to 10 mg/kg. Around 40% of patients had received prior checkpoint inhibitor therapy.

Study findings and constraints: Clonal expansion was seen in CD4+ and CD8+ blood T cells by week 6 at 0.1 to 3.0 mg/kg.

Assay used: immunoSEQ multiplex PCR; TCRdb lists only in-frame clones, some missing. This sample has 60,000 to 75,000 clones; 84% occur once, and the top ten carry roughly 7.9%. Germline-derived CDR1 and CDR2 are MGHRA and YSYEKL. The CDR3 sequence is 14 residues long. V gave up 5 bases and J gave up 4 bases; unmatched junction bases: 6. About this clone itself: What it recognizes is unknown.

Sequenced here: CD4+ or CD8+ T cells sorted from blood, sampled in a trial of the OX40 agonist ivuxolimab. The J gene is TRBJ2-7, the V gene TRBV4-1; 9 bases are a match to TRBD1. The TCR originated in an adult with an advanced solid tumor such as melanoma, head and neck, liver or kidney cancer. CDR3 sequence reads: CASSFRDREYEQYF. The CDR3 DNA follows: TGCGCCAGCAGCTTCCGGGACAGGGAGTACGAGCAGTACTTC.